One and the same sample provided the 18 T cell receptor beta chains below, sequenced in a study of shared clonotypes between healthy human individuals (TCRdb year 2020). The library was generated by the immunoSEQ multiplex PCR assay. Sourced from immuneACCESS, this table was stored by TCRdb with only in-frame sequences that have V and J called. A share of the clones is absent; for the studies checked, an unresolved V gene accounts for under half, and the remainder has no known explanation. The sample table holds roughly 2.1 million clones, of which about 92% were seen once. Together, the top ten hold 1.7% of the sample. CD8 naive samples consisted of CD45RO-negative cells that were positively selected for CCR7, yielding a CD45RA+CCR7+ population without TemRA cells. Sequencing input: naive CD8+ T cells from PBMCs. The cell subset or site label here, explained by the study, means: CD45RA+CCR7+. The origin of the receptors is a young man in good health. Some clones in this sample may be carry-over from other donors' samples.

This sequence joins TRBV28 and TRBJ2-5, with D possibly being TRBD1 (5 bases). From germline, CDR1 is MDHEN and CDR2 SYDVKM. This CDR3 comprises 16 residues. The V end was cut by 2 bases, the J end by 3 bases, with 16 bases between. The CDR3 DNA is TGTGCCAGCAGTTTACTTCCGGACAATTCGGAAGAGACCCAGTACTTC. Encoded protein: CASSLLPDNSEETQYF. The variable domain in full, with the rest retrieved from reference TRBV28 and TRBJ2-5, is DVKVTQSSRYLVKRTGEKVFLECVQDMDHENMFWYRQDPGLGLRLIYFSYDVKMKEKGDIPEGYSVSREKKERFSLILESASTNQTSMYLCASSLLPDNSEETQYFGPGTRLLVL.

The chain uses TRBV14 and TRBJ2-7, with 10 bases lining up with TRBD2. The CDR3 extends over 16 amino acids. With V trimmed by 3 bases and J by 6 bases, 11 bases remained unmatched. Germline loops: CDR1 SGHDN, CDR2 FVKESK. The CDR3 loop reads CASSQRASGSFGEQYF. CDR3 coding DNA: TGTGCCAGCAGCCAGAGGGCTAGCGGGAGTTTTGGCGAGCAGTACTTC.

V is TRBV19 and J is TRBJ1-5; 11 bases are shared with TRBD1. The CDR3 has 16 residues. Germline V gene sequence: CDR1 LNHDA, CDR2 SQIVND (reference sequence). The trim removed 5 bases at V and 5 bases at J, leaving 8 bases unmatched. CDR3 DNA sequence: TGTGCCAGTAGTGGACCGGGACAGGGGGTTTATCAGCCCCAGCATTTT. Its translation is CASSGPGQGVYQPQHF.

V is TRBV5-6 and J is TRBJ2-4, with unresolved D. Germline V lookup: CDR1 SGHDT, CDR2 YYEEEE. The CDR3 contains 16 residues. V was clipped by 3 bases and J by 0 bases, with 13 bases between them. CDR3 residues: CASSYSIGQAKNIQYF. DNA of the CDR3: TGTGCCAGCAGCTACTCTATCGGTCAAGCCAAAAACATTCAGTACTTC.

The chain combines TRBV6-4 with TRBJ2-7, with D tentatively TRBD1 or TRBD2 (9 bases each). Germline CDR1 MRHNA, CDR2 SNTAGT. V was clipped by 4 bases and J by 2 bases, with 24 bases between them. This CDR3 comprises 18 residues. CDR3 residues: CASSVRDRVTSGTYEQYF. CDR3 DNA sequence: TGTGCCAGCAGTGTCCGGGACAGGGTGACTAGCGGTACCTACGAGCAGTACTTC.

CDR3 residues: CASSSYIDTQYF. The DNA for the CDR3 is TGTGCCAGCAGCTCGTACATTGATACGCAGTATTTT. The genes are TRBV13 and TRBJ2-3, with D unclear. V lost 4 bases and J 6 bases, leaving 8 bases between the germline ends. Germline V CDR1 and CDR2: PRHDT, FYEKMQ (reference sequence). There are 12 residues in the CDR3.

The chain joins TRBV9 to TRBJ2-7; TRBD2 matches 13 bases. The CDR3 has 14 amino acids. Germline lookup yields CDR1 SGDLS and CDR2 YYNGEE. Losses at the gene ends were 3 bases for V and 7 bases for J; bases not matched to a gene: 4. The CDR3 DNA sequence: TGTGCCAGCAGCGACGGGACTAGCGGGAATGAGCAGTACTTC. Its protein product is CASSDGTSGNEQYF.

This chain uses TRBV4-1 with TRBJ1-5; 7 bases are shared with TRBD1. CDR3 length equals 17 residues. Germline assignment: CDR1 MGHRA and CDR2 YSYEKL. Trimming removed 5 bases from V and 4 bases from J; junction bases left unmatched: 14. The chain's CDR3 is CASSYRGPGQTNQPQHF. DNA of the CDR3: TGCGCCAGCAGCTACCGAGGGCCGGGACAGACAAATCAGCCCCAGCATTTT.

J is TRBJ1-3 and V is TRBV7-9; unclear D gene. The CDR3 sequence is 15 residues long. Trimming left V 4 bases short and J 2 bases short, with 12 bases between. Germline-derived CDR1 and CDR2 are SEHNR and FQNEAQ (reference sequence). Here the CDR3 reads CASSSSRLPGNTIYF. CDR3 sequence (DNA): TGTGCCAGCAGCTCAAGCCGGCTCCCTGGAAACACCATATATTTT. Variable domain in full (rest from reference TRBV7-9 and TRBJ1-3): DTGVSQNPRHKITKRGQNVTFRCDPISEHNRLYWYRQTLGQGPEFLTYFQNEAQLEKSRLLSDRFSAERPKGSFSTLEIQRTEQGDSAMYLCASSSSRLPGNTIYFGEGSWLTVV.

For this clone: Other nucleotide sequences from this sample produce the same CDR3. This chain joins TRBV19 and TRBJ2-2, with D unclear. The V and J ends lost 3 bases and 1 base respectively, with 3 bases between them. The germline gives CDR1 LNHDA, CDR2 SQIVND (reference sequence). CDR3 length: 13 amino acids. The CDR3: CASSIWNTGELFF. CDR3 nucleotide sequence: TGTGCCAGTAGTATTTGGAACACCGGGGAGCTGTTTTTT.

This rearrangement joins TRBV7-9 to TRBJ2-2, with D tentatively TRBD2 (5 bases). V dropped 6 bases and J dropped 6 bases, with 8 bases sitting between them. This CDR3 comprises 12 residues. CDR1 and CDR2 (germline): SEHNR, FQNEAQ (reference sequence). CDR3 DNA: TGTGCCAGCAGAGCGGTACCCGGGGAGCTGTTTTTT. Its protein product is CASRAVPGELFF.

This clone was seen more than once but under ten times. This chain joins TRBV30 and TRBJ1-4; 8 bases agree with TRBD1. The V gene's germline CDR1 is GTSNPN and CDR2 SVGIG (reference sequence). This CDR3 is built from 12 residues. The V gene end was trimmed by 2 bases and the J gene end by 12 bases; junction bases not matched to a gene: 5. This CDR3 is CAWSPDRVELFF. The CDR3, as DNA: TGTGCCTGGAGTCCGGACAGGGTGGAACTGTTTTTT.

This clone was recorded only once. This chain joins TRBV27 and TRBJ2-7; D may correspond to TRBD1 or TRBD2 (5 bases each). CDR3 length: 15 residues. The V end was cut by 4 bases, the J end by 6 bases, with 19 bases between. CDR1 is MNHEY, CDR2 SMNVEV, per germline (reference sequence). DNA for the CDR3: TGTGCCAGCAGTTCCGCCGGGACGGTACGGGTCGAGCAGTACTTC. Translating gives CASSSAGTVRVEQYF.

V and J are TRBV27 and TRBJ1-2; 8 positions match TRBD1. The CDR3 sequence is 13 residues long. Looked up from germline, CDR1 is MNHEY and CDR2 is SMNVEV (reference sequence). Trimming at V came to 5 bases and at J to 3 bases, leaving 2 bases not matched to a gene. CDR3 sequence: CASSKDRDYGYTF. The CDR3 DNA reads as TGTGCCAGCAGTAAGGACAGGGACTATGGCTACACCTTC.

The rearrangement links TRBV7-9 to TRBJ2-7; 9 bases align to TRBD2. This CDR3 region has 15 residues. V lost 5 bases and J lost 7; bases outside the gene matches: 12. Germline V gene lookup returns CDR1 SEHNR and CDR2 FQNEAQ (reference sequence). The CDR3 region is CASSPLPLAGREQYF. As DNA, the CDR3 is TGTGCCAGCAGCCCGTTGCCTCTAGCGGGACGTGAGCAGTACTTC.

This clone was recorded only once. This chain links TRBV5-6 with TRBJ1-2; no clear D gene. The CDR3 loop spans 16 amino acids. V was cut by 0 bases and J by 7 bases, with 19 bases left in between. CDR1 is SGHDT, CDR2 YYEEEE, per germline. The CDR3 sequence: CASSLDATLDQVGYTF. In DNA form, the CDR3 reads TGTGCCAGCAGCTTGGACGCGACATTGGACCAGGTTGGCTACACCTTC.

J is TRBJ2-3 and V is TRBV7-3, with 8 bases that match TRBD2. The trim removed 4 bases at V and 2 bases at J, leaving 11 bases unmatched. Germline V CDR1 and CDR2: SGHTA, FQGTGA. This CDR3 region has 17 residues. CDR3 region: CASSSGTSGTFTDTQYF. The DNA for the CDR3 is TGTGCCAGCAGCTCCGGAACTAGCGGTACTTTCACAGATACGCAGTATTTT.

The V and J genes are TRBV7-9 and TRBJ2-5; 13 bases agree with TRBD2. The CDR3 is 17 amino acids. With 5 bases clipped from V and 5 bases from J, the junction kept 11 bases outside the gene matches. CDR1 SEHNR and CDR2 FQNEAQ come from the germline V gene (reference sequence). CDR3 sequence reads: CASSPRTSGSPRETQYF. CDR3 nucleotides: TGTGCCAGCAGCCCGCGGACTAGCGGGAGCCCCCGGGAGACCCAGTACTTC.